The source of this T cell receptor beta chain is a study of PD-L1 blockade in urothelial cancer. For the study at large: Every 3 weeks, patients received intravenous atezolizumab 1,200 mg, beginning 2014. A median of approximately 140,000 T cells was found in the blood samples. Whole-study findings and limits: Better progression-free and overall survival followed lower pretreatment blood clonality.

Germline V gene lookup returns CDR1 SGHRS and CDR2 YFSETQ. Trimming removed 4 bases from V and 3 bases from J; junction bases left unmatched: 2. The CDR3 contains 14 residues. On this clone itself: The antigen is not known.

The protocol was immunoSEQ multiplex PCR, while the TCRdb copy is restricted to in-frame clones and leaves out a portion. The sample has roughly 76,000 clones, less than 95% seen once. Time point specified: peripheral blood 6 weeks after treatment start. This sequence joins TRBV5-1 and TRBJ1-1; 11 nucleotides line up with TRBD1. This sequence originates from a woman at least 80 years old with urothelial cancer. The sample in question was PBMCs, obtained around atezolizumab (anti-PD-L1) treatment. CDR3 region: CASSTGQGDTEAFF. As DNA, the CDR3 is TGCGCCAGCAGCACGGGACAGGGGGACACTGAAGCTTTCTTT.